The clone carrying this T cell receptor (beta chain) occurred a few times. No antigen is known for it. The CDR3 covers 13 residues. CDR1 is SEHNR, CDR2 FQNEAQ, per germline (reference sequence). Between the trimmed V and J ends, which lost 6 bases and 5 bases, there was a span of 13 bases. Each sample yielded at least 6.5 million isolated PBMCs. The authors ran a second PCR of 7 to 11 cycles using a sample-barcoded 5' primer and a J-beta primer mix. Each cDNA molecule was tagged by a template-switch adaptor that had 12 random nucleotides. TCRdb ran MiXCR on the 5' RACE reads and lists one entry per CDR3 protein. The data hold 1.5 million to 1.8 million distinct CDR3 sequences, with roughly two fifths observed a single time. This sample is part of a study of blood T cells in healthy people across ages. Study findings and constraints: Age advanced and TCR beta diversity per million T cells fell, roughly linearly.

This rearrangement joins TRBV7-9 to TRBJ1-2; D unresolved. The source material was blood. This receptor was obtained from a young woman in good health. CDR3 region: CASSSVVEYGYTF. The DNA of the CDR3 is TGTGCCAGCAGTTCCGTAGTAGAATATGGCTACACCTTC.